The following is a T cell receptor beta chain sequence with its context. Only one count was recorded for this clone. No quality values exist for individual bases; no much larger clone is one base distant. The sample comes from a study of T cells in tuberculosis (dated by TCRdb to the late 2010s). Background on the whole study: To characterize T cells specific for the mycobacterial lipid antigen glucose monomycolate (GMM), the study used CD1B tetramers together with high-throughput TCR immunosequencing. What the work shows at the level of the full study, not this receptor alone: The stringent sort gate may have missed T cells binding the CD1B-GMM tetramer with low affinity.

PBMC were thawed, rested overnight, stained with a GMM-loaded CD1B tetramer, a Live/Dead dye and anti-CD3, and then sorted on a FACS Aria II. The CD1B tetramers were loaded with C32 glucose monomycolate that had been purified from Rhodococcus equi. Before cryopreservation, the PBMC used for tetramer sorting had been depleted of CD14-expressing monocytes as part of a separate study. From each donor, about 100,000 tetramer-negative cells were sorted and were analyzed alongside the tetramer-positive cells. Antigen-specific T cells were sorted from several healthy South African adults using GMM-loaded CD1B tetramers. CDR1 SGHTA and CDR2 FQGTGA were looked up in the germline V gene. The V end gives up 5 bases and the J end 7 bases, leaving 2 bases in the junction not matched to a gene. The CDR3 covers 12 residues, taking in both the cysteine and the phenylalanine. The kept DNA is CDR3 alone, 36 bases in frame from the first base.

Because TCR-alpha and TCR-beta chains were sequenced unpaired, no information on chain pairing was available. The immunoSEQ multiplex PCR assay was used to generate TCR libraries, with TCR-beta and/or TCR-alpha/delta assays applied to each sample. The Illumina high-throughput platform was used to sequence the amplified TCR libraries. Concerning the study's data processing: Clustering and dimensionality reduction were performed using pairwise TCRdist distances among GMM-specific receptors from ex vivo sorted or in vitro expanded T cells. Sequence motifs, defined by gene usage and CDR3 content, were tested for enrichment in tetramer-positive compared with tetramer-negative populations. What TCRdb holds here is the immuneACCESS table cut down to in-frame rearrangements. Part of the clones is not present; checked against another copy, under half of the missing clones reflect an unresolved V gene, and the others are unexplained. Clone size and the V and J calls come from that table; the DNA yielded D and trimming. The sample records roughly 92,000 clones, approximately 91% of which are singletons. Clones ranked in the top ten supply under 2.5% of the sample.

Sequenced material: CD1b-GMM tetramer-negative cells sorted from PBMCs. Explained via the paper, the cell subset or site label denotes: T cells not binding CD1B-GMM tetramer, sorted from same donor. This sequence uses TRBV7-3 and TRBJ1-1; 9 central nucleotides agree with TRBD1. This clonotype was obtained from an adult woman with latent tuberculosis. The DNA reads as follows: TGTGCCAGCAGCCCGGACAGGGGTGAAGCTTTCTTT. Its amino acids are CASSPDRGEAFF.